A selection of T cell receptor beta chains follows, all from one sample in a study of blood T cell repertoires in COVID-19. The table came from immunoSEQ multiplex PCR; TCRdb's copy has only in-frame clones and leaves some out. The sample shows roughly 220,000 clones, 84% of them seen only once. Sequencing was done on a sample of peripheral blood. The origin of the receptors is a woman between 55 and 75 years old who had recovered from COVID-19. CDR3s include the opening cysteine and the closing phenylalanine or tryptophan. The D gene is left open where the match is weak. Clone size is not always given. Where it is, it says once, few, many or a class for expanded clones.

d_call	v_call	j_call	clone_size	cdr3_nt	cdr3_aa
NA	TRBV18	TRBJ1-5	few	TGTGCCAGCTCACCACAGGGGTATCAGCCCCAGCATTTT	CASSPQGYQPQHF
NA	TRBV4-3	TRBJ2-2	NA	TGCGCCAGCAGCCAAGATATCTACACCGGGGAGCTGTTTTTT	CASSQDIYTGELFF
TRBD2	TRBV7-2	TRBJ2-1	NA	TGTGCCAGCAGCTTAGTTGGGACTAGCGGAACCTACAATGAGCAGTTCTTC	CASSLVGTSGTYNEQFF
NA	TRBV6-2/TRBV6-3	TRBJ1-5	NA	TGTGCCAGCAGTTACGGGGGGATCAATCAGCCCCAGCATTTT	CASSYGGINQPQHF
NA	TRBV5-6	TRBJ1-1	NA	TGTGCCAGCAGCTTGGCCCCCGGGAGGTACACTGAAGCTTTCTTT	CASSLAPGRYTEAFF
NA	TRBV7-9	TRBJ2-3	NA	TGTGCCAGCAGCTCCCGGGTCCATGATCAGCCAGATACGCAGTATTTT	CASSSRVHDQPDTQYF
TRBD2	TRBV4-2	TRBJ2-3	once	TGTGCCAGCAGCCAAGAACTAGCGGGGGAAGATACGCAGTATTTT	CASSQELAGEDTQYF
TRBD2	TRBV7-2	TRBJ2-5	NA	TGTGCCAGCAGCTTAGCGGGGACTAGCGGGGGCGGTCAAGAGACCCAGTACTTC	CASSLAGTSGGGQETQYF
TRBD1	TRBV12-5	TRBJ2-5	NA	TGTGCTAGTGGTCCCGGACAGGTATCAGGAGAGACCCAGTACTTC	CASGPGQVSGETQYF
TRBD1	TRBV6-6	TRBJ2-5	NA	TGTGCCAGCAGTTCCCCGGGACAGGGTCAAGAGACCCAGTACTTC	CASSSPGQGQETQYF
NA	TRBV4-2	TRBJ1-1	once	TGTGCCAGCAGCCAAGTGGGTGCCGGGGGGACTGAAGCTTTCTTT	CASSQVGAGGTEAFF
NA	TRBV21-1	TRBJ1-3	NA	TGTGCCAGCAGCATGGGGACAGGGAAACTGGACACCATATATTTT	CASSMGTGKLDTIYF
TRBD1	TRBV5-1	TRBJ2-7	NA	TGCGCCAGCAGCAGCCGGGACAGCAACTCCTACGAGCAGTACTTC	CASSSRDSNSYEQYF
NA	TRBV9	TRBJ2-5	many	TGTGCCAGCAGCGTAGGGGCGGGGATCCAAGAGACCCAGTACTTC	CASSVGAGIQETQYF
TRBD1	TRBV29-1	TRBJ2-7	NA	TGCTCTTACTACGGGGGGACAGGGGGATACGAGCAGTACTTC	CSYYGGTGGYEQYF
TRBD1	TRBV5-1	TRBJ2-4	NA	TGCGCCAGCACCTGGACAGGGGATAACAAAAACATTCAGTACTTC	CASTWTGDNKNIQYF
TRBD1	TRBV5-1	TRBJ2-1	NA	TGCGCCAGCAGCTTGGGGGGACAGGGGGTCTACAATGAGCAGTTCTTC	CASSLGGQGVYNEQFF
TRBD1	TRBV30	TRBJ1-1	NA	TGTGCCTGGAGTCCCCGAGGGGGCGAAGCTTTCTTT	CAWSPRGGEAFF
NA	TRBV4-1	TRBJ2-7	NA	TGCGCCAGCAGCCAAGATCTAGGCGACCCCGAGCAGTACTTC	CASSQDLGDPEQYF
TRBD1	TRBV2	TRBJ2-3	NA	TGTGCCGTAGAGACAGGGCGGACAGATACGCAGTATTTT	CAVETGRTDTQYF
TRBD1	TRBV12-5	TRBJ1-1	NA	TGTGCTAGTGCCTGGGGACCGGGACAGGGGAACACTGAAGCTTTCTTT	CASAWGPGQGNTEAFF
TRBD1	TRBV2	TRBJ2-7	NA	TGTGCCAGCAGTGGGACAGGCAGCTCCTACGAGCAGTACTTC	CASSGTGSSYEQYF
NA	TRBV6-5	TRBJ2-1	NA	TGTGCCACACGCAGGGGTTACGGGGAGCAGTTCTTC	CATRRGYGEQFF
TRBD2	TRBV5-1	TRBJ2-7	NA	TGCGCCAGCAGCTCTAGCGGGATCAACTACGAGCAGTACTTC	CASSSSGINYEQYF
NA	TRBV2	TRBJ2-3	NA	TGTGCCAGCATCCGGCGGAGTAATACGCAGTATTTT	CASIRRSNTQYF
NA	TRBV11-2	TRBJ2-7	NA	TGTGCCAGCAGCTTATCACCGAACGGGTTATACGAGCAGTACTTC	CASSLSPNGLYEQYF